The 11 T cell receptor beta chains reported below all come from one sample, sequenced in a study of blood T cell repertoires in COVID-19 (TCRdb year 2020). The protocol used for the library was the immunoSEQ multiplex PCR assay. TCRdb carries this immuneACCESS record with in-frame sequences only. Its versions omit some clonotypes, under half of them owing to an unresolved V gene in the studies checked, with the rest unexplained. Recorded for this sample are approximately 210,000 clones; just under 85% of them occurred a single time. Together, the top ten hold approximately 16% of the sample. What was sequenced was PBMCs or T cells enriched from blood (not recorded which). The receptors originated from a man aged 40-49 years who had recovered from COVID-19.

The chain employs TRBV21-1 and TRBJ2-2; TRBD2 is the table's D call, not checked against the DNA. TRBV21-1 counts as a pseudogene. The CDR3 is 16 residues long. The DNA of the CDR3 is TGTGCCAGCAGCAACAACTGCGGGAGGGCCACCGGGGAGCTGTTTTTT. This translates into CASSNNCGRATGELFF.

This chain joins TRBV7-2 and TRBJ2-7, with 10 bases that match TRBD2. V gave up 3 bases and J gave up 0 bases; unmatched junction bases: 5. This CDR3 is built from 16 residues. CDR1 and CDR2 (germline): SGHTA, FQGNSA. Here the CDR3 reads CASSFSGGRSSYEQYF. CDR3 nucleotide sequence: TGTGCCAGCAGCTTTAGCGGGGGGCGTAGCTCCTACGAGCAGTACTTC.

The chain has TRBV27 and TRBJ2-1; 9 nucleotides align to TRBD1. Per germline, CDR1 MNHEY and CDR2 SMNVEV (reference sequence). The CDR3 runs to 15 residues. V was clipped by 6 bases and J by 6 bases; unmatched bases: 9. CDR3 protein: CASSADRGSVNEQFF. DNA for the CDR3: TGTGCCAGCAGCGCCGACAGGGGGTCGGTCAATGAGCAGTTCTTC.

This clone has only one observation. This chain links TRBV7-2 with TRBJ2-5; D call uncertain. The CDR3 runs to 14 residues. Trimming took off 3 bases at V and 5 bases at J, with 13 bases between the two ends. Germline V gives CDR1 SGHTA, CDR2 FQGNSA. CDR3 in DNA: TGTGCCAGCAGCTTCACTGGGCTCGCGGAGACCCAGTACTTC. Protein sequence: CASSFTGLAETQYF.

The rearrangement joins TRBV6-5 to TRBJ1-5; 7 nucleotides match TRBD1. The CDR3 extends over 14 amino acids. Trimming took 7 bases from V and 7 from J; bases not matched to a gene: 10. The germline V gene encodes CDR1 MNHEY and CDR2 SVGAGI. As DNA, the CDR3 is TGTGCCAGCAAGGAAGGGGGCGCAGGACAGCCCCAGCATTTT. It is translated as CASKEGGAGQPQHF.

The CDR3 nucleotides are TGTGCCATCAGTCTGACAGATGTGGGCTATGGCTACACCTTC. It yields the protein CAISLTDVGYGYTF. The chain links TRBV10-3 to TRBJ1-2; tentative D call: TRBD1 (5 bases). This CDR3 comprises 14 residues. The germline V gene has CDR1 ENHRY and CDR2 SYGVKD. Deletions cut 5 bases from V and 4 bases from J, with 14 bases between.

V gene TRBV7-2 combines with J gene TRBJ2-3; 14 bases fit TRBD2. The CDR3 runs 19 residues. J was trimmed by 1 base and V by 5 bases; bases with no gene match: 11. Germline CDR1 and CDR2: SGHTA and FQGNSA. The CDR3 spells CASSIRRLAGGPGTDTQYF. Written as DNA, the CDR3 is TGTGCCAGCAGCATCCGCCGACTAGCGGGGGGGCCGGGCACAGATACGCAGTATTTT.

The chain recombines TRBV19 with TRBJ1-3, with D hard to call. The CDR3 loop spans 14 amino acids. Looked up from germline, CDR1 is LNHDA and CDR2 is SQIVND (reference sequence). Trimming took off 7 bases at V and 0 bases at J, with 10 bases between the two ends. The CDR3, as DNA: TGTGCCAGTATTCGGGAGAACTCTGGAAACACCATATATTTT. It is translated as CASIRENSGNTIYF.

The genes are TRBV19 and TRBJ2-7, with 9 bases that match TRBD1. This CDR3 has 14 amino acids. Germline-derived CDR1 and CDR2 are LNHDA and SQIVND (reference sequence). Trimming took 5 bases from V and 6 from J; bases not matched to a gene: 8. In DNA form, the CDR3 reads TGTGCCAGTAGTTTTCGGACAGGGGAAAGCGAGCAGTACTTC. Translated: CASSFRTGESEQYF.

This chain links TRBV27 with TRBJ1-5; 7 positions match TRBD1. This CDR3 is 18 amino acids long. Germline CDR1 reads MNHEY; CDR2 reads SMNVEV (reference sequence). V shed 2 bases and J 2 bases; nucleotides not matched to a gene: 12. Here the CDR3 reads CASSLVGGWRMGNQPQHF. CDR3 DNA sequence: TGTGCCAGCAGTTTAGTAGGGGGCTGGAGGATGGGCAATCAGCCCCAGCATTTT.

This chain connects TRBV5-6 to TRBJ2-3; 12 bases line up with TRBD2. Germline assignment: CDR1 SGHDT and CDR2 YYEEEE. The CDR3 extends over 16 amino acids. V was pared by 3 bases and J by 5 bases, with 7 bases of the junction left unmatched. CDR3 amino acids: CASSSRSSGGVDTQYF. In DNA form, the CDR3 reads TGTGCCAGCAGCTCACGTTCTAGCGGGGGGGTAGATACGCAGTATTTT.